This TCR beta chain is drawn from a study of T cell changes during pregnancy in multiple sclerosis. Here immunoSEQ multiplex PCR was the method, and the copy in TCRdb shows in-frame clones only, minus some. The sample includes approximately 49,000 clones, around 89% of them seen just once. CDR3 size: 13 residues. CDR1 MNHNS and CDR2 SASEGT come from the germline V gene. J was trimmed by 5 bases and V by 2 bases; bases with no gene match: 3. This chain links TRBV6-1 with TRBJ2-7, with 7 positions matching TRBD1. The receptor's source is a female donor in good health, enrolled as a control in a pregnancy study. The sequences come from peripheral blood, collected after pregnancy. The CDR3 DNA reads TGTGCCAGCAGTGAAAGGGGGCGTAACGAGCAGTACTTC. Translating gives CASSERGRNEQYF.